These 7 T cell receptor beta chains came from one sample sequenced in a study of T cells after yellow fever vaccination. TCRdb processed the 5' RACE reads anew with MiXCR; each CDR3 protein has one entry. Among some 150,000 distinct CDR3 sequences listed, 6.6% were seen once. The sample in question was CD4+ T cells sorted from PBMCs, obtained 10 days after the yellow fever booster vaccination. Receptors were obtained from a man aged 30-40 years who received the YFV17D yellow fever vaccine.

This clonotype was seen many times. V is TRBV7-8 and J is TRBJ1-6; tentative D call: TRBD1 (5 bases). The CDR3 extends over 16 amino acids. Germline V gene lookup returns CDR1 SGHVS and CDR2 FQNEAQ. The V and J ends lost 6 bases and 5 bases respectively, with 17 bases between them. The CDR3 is CASSFTGGMNNSPLHF. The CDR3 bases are TGTGCCAGCAGTTTCACCGGGGGGATGAATAATTCACCCCTCCACTTT.

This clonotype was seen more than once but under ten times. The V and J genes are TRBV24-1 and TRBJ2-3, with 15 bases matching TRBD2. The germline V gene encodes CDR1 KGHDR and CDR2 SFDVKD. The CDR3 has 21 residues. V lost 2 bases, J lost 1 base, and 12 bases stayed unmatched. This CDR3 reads CATSDSIGGTSGRSGTDTQYF. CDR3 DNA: TGTGCCACCAGTGATTCAATAGGTGGGACTAGCGGGAGGTCCGGCACAGATACGCAGTATTTT.

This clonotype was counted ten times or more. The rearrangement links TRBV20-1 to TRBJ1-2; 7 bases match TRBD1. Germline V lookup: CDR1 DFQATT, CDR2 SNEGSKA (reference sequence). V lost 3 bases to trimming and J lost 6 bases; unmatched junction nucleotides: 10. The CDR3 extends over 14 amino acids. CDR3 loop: CSARDPGQANGYTF. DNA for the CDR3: TGCAGTGCTAGGGATCCTGGACAGGCTAATGGCTACACCTTC.

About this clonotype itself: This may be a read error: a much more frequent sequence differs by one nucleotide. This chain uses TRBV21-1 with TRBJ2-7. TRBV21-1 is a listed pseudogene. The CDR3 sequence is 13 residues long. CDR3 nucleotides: TGTGCCAGCAGCGCTGGGACTACCTCCGAGCAGTACTTC. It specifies CASSAGTTSEQYF.

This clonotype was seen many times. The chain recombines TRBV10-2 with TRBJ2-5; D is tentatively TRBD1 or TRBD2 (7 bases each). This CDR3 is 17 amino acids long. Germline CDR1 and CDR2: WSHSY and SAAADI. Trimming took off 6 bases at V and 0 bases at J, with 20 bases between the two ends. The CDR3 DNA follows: TGCGCCAGCAGAGCCCTGGGGGGGACAGAGTACCAAGAGACCCAGTACTTC. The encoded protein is CASRALGGTEYQETQYF.

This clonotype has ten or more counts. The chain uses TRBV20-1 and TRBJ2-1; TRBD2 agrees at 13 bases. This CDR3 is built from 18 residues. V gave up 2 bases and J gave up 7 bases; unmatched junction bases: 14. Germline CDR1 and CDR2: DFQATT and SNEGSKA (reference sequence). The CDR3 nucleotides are TGCAGTGCTAGACACCTTATCGGGACTAGCGGGATGGGGAATGAGCAGTTCTTC. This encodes CSARHLIGTSGMGNEQFF.

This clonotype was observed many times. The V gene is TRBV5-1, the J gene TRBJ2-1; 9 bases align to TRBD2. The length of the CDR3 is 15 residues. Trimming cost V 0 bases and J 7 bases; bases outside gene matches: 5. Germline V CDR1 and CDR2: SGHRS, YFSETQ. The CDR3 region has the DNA TGCGCCAGCAGCTTGGAAGCGGGAGGTTTTAATGAGCAGTTCTTC. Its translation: CASSLEAGGFNEQFF.